One sample yielded the 10 T cell receptor beta chains listed below, sequenced in a study of shared clonotypes between healthy human individuals. The table came from immunoSEQ multiplex PCR; TCRdb's copy has only in-frame clones and leaves some out. This sample has some 2,100,000 clones; about 93% occur once, and the top ten carry roughly 1.7%. The naive CD8 subset, CD45RO-negative cells positively selected for CCR7, excluded terminally differentiated effector memory CD45RA+ cells. The sample comprised naive CD8+ T cells from PBMCs. The receptors stem from a man aged 18 to 30 in good health. Some clones in this sample may be carry-over from other donors' samples.

The rearrangement links TRBV9 to TRBJ2-2; 8 bases agree with TRBD2. The V gene's germline CDR1 is SGDLS and CDR2 YYNGEE. J gave up 2 bases and V 0 bases, and 6 bases lay outside the gene matches. The length of the CDR3 is 17 residues. CDR3 nucleotides: TGTGCCAGCAGCGTAGTTAGAGCGGGAGCTAACACCGGGGAGCTGTTTTTT. Residues: CASSVVRAGANTGELFF.

The chain recombines TRBV13 with TRBJ1-2; 9 nucleotides agree with TRBD1. V gave up 1 base and J gave up 6 bases; unmatched junction bases: 9. This CDR3 region has 16 residues. Germline lookup yields CDR1 PRHDT and CDR2 FYEKMQ (reference sequence). The DNA of the CDR3 is TGTGCCAGCAGCTTAGATTCCGGGACAGGGAGGGATGGCTACACCTTC. Its protein is CASSLDSGTGRDGYTF.

The chain carries TRBV11-2 and TRBJ2-7, with TRBD1 matching 9 bases. The CDR3 has 14 amino acids. Germline V gene lookup returns CDR1 SGHAT and CDR2 FQNNGV. J was trimmed by 3 bases and V by 5 bases; bases with no gene match: 5. The CDR3 protein is CASSRPGQGYEQYF. DNA for the CDR3: TGTGCCAGCAGCCGCCCGGGACAGGGCTACGAGCAGTACTTC.

J is TRBJ2-7 and V is TRBV27; D may be TRBD1 (6 bases). CDR1 and CDR2 (germline): MNHEY, SMNVEV (reference sequence). V was cut by 6 bases and J by 6 bases, with 12 bases left in between. The CDR3 sequence is 12 residues long. CDR3 coding DNA: TGTGCCAGCAGACAGGGTTCGCGCGAGCAGTACTTC. Translating it yields CASRQGSREQYF.

V and J are TRBV10-3 and TRBJ1-1; no clear D gene. V shed 3 bases and J shed 5 bases, with 16 bases lying between them. Germline V gene data show CDR1 as ENHRY and CDR2 as SYGVKD. This CDR3 is 15 amino acids long. This CDR3 is CAISDNRETGTEAFF. DNA of the CDR3: TGTGCCATCAGTGATAATAGGGAGACGGGGACTGAAGCTTTCTTT.

J is TRBJ2-7 and V is TRBV19; D might be TRBD2 (6 bases). Germline loops: CDR1 LNHDA, CDR2 SQIVND (reference sequence). This CDR3 has 15 amino acids. V lost 0 bases and J 4 bases, leaving 13 bases between the germline ends. CDR3 DNA: TGTGCCAGTAGTATAGACGTTAGCGGATCTTACGAGCAGTACTTC. Translation gives CASSIDVSGSYEQYF.

As for this clone: The sample has other DNA sequences that encode this CDR3 too. The chain recombines TRBV19 with TRBJ2-1; maybe TRBD1 (5 bases). The germline V gene has CDR1 LNHDA and CDR2 SQIVND (reference sequence). The CDR3 length is 13 residues. With 3 bases removed from V and 3 bases from J, the gap between germline ends came to 6 bases. The CDR3 reads CASSIQGYNEQFF. DNA of the CDR3: TGTGCCAGTAGTATCCAGGGCTACAATGAGCAGTTCTTC.

The chain couples TRBV29-1 to TRBJ2-5; the match to TRBD2 covers 10 bases. V shed 3 bases, J shed 5 bases, and the junction held 6 bases outside the gene matches. This CDR3 has 14 amino acids. Germline loops: CDR1 SQVTM, CDR2 ANQGSEA. CDR3 DNA sequence: TGCAGCGTTGATCGGCTAGCGGGAGTGGAGACCCAGTACTTC. Residues: CSVDRLAGVETQYF.

In DNA, the CDR3 is TGTGCCAGCAGCTTAAGGAACGGGAGGAGCGCTGGGGAGCAGTTCTTC. It translates to CASSLRNGRSAGEQFF. This rearrangement joins TRBV7-9 to TRBJ2-1; TRBD2 aligns across 7 bases. J was trimmed by 10 bases and V by 2 bases; bases with no gene match: 14. The germline CDR1 and CDR2 sequences are SEHNR and FQNEAQ (reference sequence). This CDR3 is 16 amino acids long.

This chain uses TRBV13 with TRBJ2-3; D possibly corresponds to TRBD2 (6 bases). Trimming removed 5 bases from V and 4 bases from J, with 16 bases in between. The CDR3 length is 15 residues. Germline values: CDR1 PRHDT, CDR2 FYEKMQ (reference sequence). CDR3 sequence: CASSKSEGGADTQYF. The CDR3, as DNA: TGTGCCAGCAGCAAGTCTGAGGGAGGAGCAGATACGCAGTATTTT.